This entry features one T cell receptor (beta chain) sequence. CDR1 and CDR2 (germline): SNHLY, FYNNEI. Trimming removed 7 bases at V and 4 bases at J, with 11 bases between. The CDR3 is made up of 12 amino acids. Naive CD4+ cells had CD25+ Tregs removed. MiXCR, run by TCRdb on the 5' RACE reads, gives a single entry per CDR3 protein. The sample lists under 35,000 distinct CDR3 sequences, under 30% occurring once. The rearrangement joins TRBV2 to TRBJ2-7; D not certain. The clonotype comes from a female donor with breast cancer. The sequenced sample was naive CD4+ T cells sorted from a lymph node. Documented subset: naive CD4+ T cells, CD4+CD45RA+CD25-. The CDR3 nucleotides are TGTGCCAGCAAGGTGAATCGATACGAGCAGTACTTC. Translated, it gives CASKVNRYEQYF.